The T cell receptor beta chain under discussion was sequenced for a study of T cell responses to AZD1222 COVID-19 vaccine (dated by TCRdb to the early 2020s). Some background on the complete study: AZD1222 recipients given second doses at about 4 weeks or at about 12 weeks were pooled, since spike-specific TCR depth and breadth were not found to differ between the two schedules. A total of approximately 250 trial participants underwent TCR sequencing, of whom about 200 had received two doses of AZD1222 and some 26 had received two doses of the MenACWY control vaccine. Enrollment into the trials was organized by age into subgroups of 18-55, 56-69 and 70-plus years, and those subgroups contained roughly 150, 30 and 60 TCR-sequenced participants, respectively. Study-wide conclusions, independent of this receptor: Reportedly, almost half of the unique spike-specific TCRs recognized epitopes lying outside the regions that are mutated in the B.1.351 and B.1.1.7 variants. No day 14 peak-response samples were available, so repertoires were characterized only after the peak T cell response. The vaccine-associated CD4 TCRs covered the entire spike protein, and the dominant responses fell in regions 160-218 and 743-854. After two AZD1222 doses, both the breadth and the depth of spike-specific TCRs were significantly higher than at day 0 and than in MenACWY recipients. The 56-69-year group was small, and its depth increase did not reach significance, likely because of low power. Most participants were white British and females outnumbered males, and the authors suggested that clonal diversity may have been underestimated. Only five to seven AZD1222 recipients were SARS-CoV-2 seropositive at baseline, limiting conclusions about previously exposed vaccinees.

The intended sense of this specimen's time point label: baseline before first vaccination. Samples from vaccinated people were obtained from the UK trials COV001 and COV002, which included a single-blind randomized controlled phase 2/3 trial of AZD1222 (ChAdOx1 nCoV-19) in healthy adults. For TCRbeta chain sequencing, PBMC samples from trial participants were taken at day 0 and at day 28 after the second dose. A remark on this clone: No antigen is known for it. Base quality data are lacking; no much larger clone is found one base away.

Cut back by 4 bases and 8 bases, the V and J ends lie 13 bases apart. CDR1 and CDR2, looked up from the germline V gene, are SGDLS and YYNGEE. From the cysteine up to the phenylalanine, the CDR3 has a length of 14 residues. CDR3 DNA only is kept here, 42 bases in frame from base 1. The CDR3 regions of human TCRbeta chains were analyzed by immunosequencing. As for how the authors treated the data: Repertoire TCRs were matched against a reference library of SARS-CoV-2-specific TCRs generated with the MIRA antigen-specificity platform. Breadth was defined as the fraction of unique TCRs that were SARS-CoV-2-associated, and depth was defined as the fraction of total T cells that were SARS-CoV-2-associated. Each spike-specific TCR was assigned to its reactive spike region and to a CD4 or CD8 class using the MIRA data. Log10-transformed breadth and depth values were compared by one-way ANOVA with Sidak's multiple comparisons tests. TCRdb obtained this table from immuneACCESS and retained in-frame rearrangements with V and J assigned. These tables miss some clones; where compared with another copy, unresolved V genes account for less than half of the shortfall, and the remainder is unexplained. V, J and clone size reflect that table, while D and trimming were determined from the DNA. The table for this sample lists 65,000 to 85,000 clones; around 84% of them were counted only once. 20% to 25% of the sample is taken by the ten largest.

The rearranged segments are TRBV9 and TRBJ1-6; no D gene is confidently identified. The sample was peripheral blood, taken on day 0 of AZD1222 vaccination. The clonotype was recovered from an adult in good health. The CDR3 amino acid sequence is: CASSLRTQDSPLHF. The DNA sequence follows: TGTGCCAGCAGCCTTCGGACCCAAGATTCACCCCTCCACTTT.